The 26 T cell receptor beta chains below come from one sample, sequenced in a study of blood T cell repertoires in COVID-19. Some clones are missing from TCRdb's copy, which holds only in-frame ones; the method was immunoSEQ multiplex PCR. The sample includes 130,000 to 150,000 clones, around 89% of them seen just once. Specimen: PBMCs or T cells enriched from blood (not recorded which). All receptors come from a woman between 25 and 40 years old with acute COVID-19.

V usage is TRBV7-9 and J usage is TRBJ1-2; TRBD1 matches 7 bases. V shed 1 base and J 8 bases; nucleotides not matched to a gene: 4. Germline V gene lookup returns CDR1 SEHNR and CDR2 FQNEAQ (reference sequence). The CDR3 is 13 residues long. The CDR3 DNA is TGTGCCAGCAGCTTAGACAGGGGTGAGGGCTACACCTTC. This translates into CASSLDRGEGYTF. Together with reference TRBV7-9 and TRBJ1-2, the CDR3 gives the full variable domain: DTGVSQNPRHKITKRGQNVTFRCDPISEHNRLYWYRQTLGQGPEFLTYFQNEAQLEKSRLLSDRFSAERPKGSFSTLEIQRTEQGDSAMYLCASSLDRGEGYTFGSGTRLTVV.

V gene TRBV30 combines with J gene TRBJ1-4; possibly TRBD1 for D (5 bases). In germline, CDR1 is GTSNPN, CDR2 SVGIG (reference sequence). There are 15 residues in the CDR3. V dropped 2 bases and J dropped 1 base, with 11 bases sitting between them. The CDR3 sequence is CAWSTGGGTNEKLFF. DNA for the CDR3: TGTGCCTGGAGTACCGGGGGGGGAACTAATGAAAAACTGTTTTTT.

The gene calls are TRBV4-1 and TRBJ2-1; tentatively, D is TRBD2 (6 bases). CDR3 length: 16 residues. V lost 3 bases and J 0 bases, leaving 12 bases between the germline ends. Germline V gene lookup returns CDR1 MGHRA and CDR2 YSYEKL. The CDR3 is CASSHPSDSSYNEQFF. CDR3 DNA: TGCGCCAGCAGCCACCCTAGCGATAGCTCCTACAATGAGCAGTTCTTC.

The chain recombines TRBV15 with TRBJ2-5, with D tentatively TRBD1 (5 bases). The germline gives CDR1 LNHNV, CDR2 YYDKDF (reference sequence). The V end was cut by 3 bases, the J end by 1 base, with 15 bases between. The CDR3 covers 16 residues. For the CDR3, the DNA is TGTGCCACCAGCAGCACCCGACAGTGGCCCCAAGAGACCCAGTACTTC. This translates into CATSSTRQWPQETQYF.

This chain connects TRBV6-5 to TRBJ1-3; D ambiguous. Between the trimmed V and J ends, which lost 4 bases and 4 bases, there was a span of 14 bases. CDR1 and CDR2 (germline): MNHEY, SVGAGI. The CDR3 is made up of 15 amino acids. CDR3 amino acids: CASSSTTRFGNTIYF. In DNA form, the CDR3 reads TGTGCCAGCAGTTCAACTACTAGGTTCGGAAACACCATATATTTT.

The chain has TRBV14 and TRBJ2-6; a weak D match, TRBD1 (6 bases). The CDR3 runs to 19 residues. The ends were cut back, 4 bases at V and 0 bases at J, with 19 bases in the middle. Germline V gene lookup returns CDR1 SGHDN and CDR2 FVKESK. This CDR3 is CASSPTYRDKHSGANVLTF. As DNA, the CDR3 is TGTGCCAGCAGCCCAACGTACCGGGACAAACACTCTGGGGCCAACGTCCTGACTTTC.

This rearrangement joins TRBV9 to TRBJ1-1; 9 nucleotides line up with TRBD1. The CDR3 sequence is 14 residues long. Germline V gene lookup returns CDR1 SGDLS and CDR2 YYNGEE. Trimming took 7 bases from V and 7 from J; bases not matched to a gene: 11. CDR3 sequence: CASGQGQGYDEAFF. The CDR3 nucleotides are TGTGCCAGCGGGCAAGGACAGGGGTATGATGAAGCTTTCTTT.

This rearrangement joins TRBV27 to TRBJ2-5; D perhaps matches TRBD1 (6 bases). This CDR3 region has 14 residues. Trimming shortened V by 8 bases and J by 2 bases, and 15 bases separated the two germline ends. The germline CDR1 and CDR2 sequences are MNHEY and SMNVEV (reference sequence). CDR3 sequence (DNA): TGTGCCAGCCCTCGGGGACACCTACAAGAGACCCAGTACTTC. This codes for CASPRGHLQETQYF.

The J gene is TRBJ1-2, the V gene TRBV10-3, with D unclear. Trimming removed 3 bases from V and 6 bases from J, with 11 bases in between. The CDR3 extends over 13 amino acids. CDR1 is ENHRY and CDR2 is SYGVKD in the germline V gene. CDR3 protein: CAISDKVEDGYTF. The CDR3 coding sequence is TGTGCCATCAGTGATAAGGTTGAGGATGGCTACACCTTC.

V is TRBV7-2 and J is TRBJ2-5, with a tentative D call TRBD2 (6 bases). Trimming took 8 bases from V and 5 from J, leaving 15 bases between them. This CDR3 has 13 amino acids. Germline assignment: CDR1 SGHTA and CDR2 FQGNSA. CDR3: CASGGTRGETQYF. CDR3 coding DNA: TGTGCCAGCGGCGGGACCCGGGGGGAGACCCAGTACTTC. Filled out from reference TRBV7-2 and TRBJ2-5, the complete variable domain reads GAGVSQSPSNKVTEKGKDVELRCDPISGHTALYWYRQSLGQGLEFLIYFQGNSAPDKSGLPSDRFSAERTGGSVSTLTIQRTQQEDSAVYLCASGGTRGETQYFGPGTRLLVL.

The CDR3 sequence: CASSFGQGYEQYF. As DNA, the CDR3 is TGTGCCAGCAGCTTCGGACAGGGGTACGAGCAGTACTTC. The chain joins TRBV7-6 to TRBJ2-7; TRBD1 matches 9 bases. J was trimmed by 4 bases and V by 3 bases; bases with no gene match: 1. The length of the CDR3 is 13 residues. Per the germline V gene, CDR1 is SGHVS and CDR2 is FNYEAQ.

This rearrangement joins TRBV19 to TRBJ1-5; D uncertain. Germline CDR1 reads LNHDA; CDR2 reads SQIVND (reference sequence). The CDR3 is 14 residues long. Trimming removed 7 bases at V and 5 bases at J, with 15 bases between. CDR3 coding DNA: TGTGCCAGTACCTCAATAGAGGGAGATCAGCCCCAGCATTTT. Protein sequence: CASTSIEGDQPQHF.

The genes are TRBV5-4 and TRBJ2-1, with 8 bases identical to TRBD2. V shed 2 bases, J shed 10 bases, and the junction held 14 bases outside the gene matches. The CDR3 spans 16 residues. CDR1 is SGHNT and CDR2 is YYREEE in the germline V gene (reference sequence). Here the CDR3 DNA reads TGTGCCAGCAGCTTTCCCGGGACTAGGCGCTTTGGGGAGCAGTTCTTC. Translated: CASSFPGTRRFGEQFF.

The chain joins TRBV10-3 to TRBJ1-1; unclear D gene. V lost 2 bases, J lost 6 bases, and 10 bases lay in between. This CDR3 contains 13 residues. The germline CDR1 and CDR2 sequences are ENHRY and SYGVKD. CDR3 bases: TGTGCCATCAGTGAGAGCAGGTCGGCTGAAGCTTTCTTT. The encoded protein is CAISESRSAEAFF.

This rearrangement joins TRBV27 to TRBJ2-3; D might be TRBD1 (5 bases). The length of the CDR3 is 14 residues. The germline gives CDR1 MNHEY, CDR2 SMNVEV (reference sequence). Trimming removed 5 bases from V and 4 bases from J, with 13 bases in between. CDR3 DNA sequence: TGTGCCAGCAGTCCGTTAGGGGCCCCAGATACGCAGTATTTT. The encoded protein is CASSPLGAPDTQYF.

The chain combines TRBV30 with TRBJ1-2, with 7 bases that match TRBD1. This CDR3 has 14 amino acids. CDR1 is GTSNPN and CDR2 is SVGIG in the germline V gene (reference sequence). After removal of 3 bases from V and 8 bases from J, the junction contained 12 bases not matched to a gene. The CDR3: CAWSPETGRLGYTF. The CDR3 DNA sequence: TGTGCCTGGAGCCCCGAGACAGGGAGATTAGGCTACACCTTC.

The chain has TRBV28 and TRBJ2-7, with 11 bases fitting TRBD1. CDR1 is MDHEN and CDR2 is SYDVKM in the germline V gene. Losses at the gene ends were 1 base for V and 4 bases for J; bases not matched to a gene: 6. The CDR3 is 16 amino acids. CDR3 residues: CASSLLGQGAIYEQYF. In DNA, the CDR3 is TGTGCCAGCAGTTTATTAGGACAGGGGGCGATTTACGAGCAGTACTTC.

The gene calls are TRBV5-1 and TRBJ1-1; 7 positions match TRBD1. This CDR3 is 16 amino acids long. Germline V lookup: CDR1 SGHRS, CDR2 YFSETQ. The trim removed 4 bases at V and 5 bases at J, leaving 14 bases unmatched. The CDR3 coding sequence is TGCGCCAGCAGCCTATCAGGACCTCCCAGGGGGACTGAAGCTTTCTTT. As protein: CASSLSGPPRGTEAFF.

The gene calls are TRBV19 and TRBJ1-1, with D possibly TRBD1 on 5 matching bases. The CDR3 runs 17 residues. V was cut by 0 bases and J by 0 bases, with 14 bases left in between. Germline V CDR1 and CDR2: LNHDA, SQIVND (reference sequence). CDR3 nucleotides: TGTGCCAGTAGTATAGATATAGGGGCGGGAATGAACACTGAAGCTTTCTTT. Amino acid sequence: CASSIDIGAGMNTEAFF.

The chain carries TRBV10-3 and TRBJ1-1; 8 nucleotides align to TRBD1. Trimming removed 4 bases from V and 5 bases from J; junction bases left unmatched: 9. This CDR3 is built from 15 residues. From germline, CDR1 is ENHRY and CDR2 SYGVKD. This chain's CDR3 is CAISGADRGGTEAFF. In DNA form, the CDR3 reads TGTGCCATCAGTGGGGCCGACAGGGGAGGGACTGAAGCTTTCTTT.

The chain joins TRBV7-9 to TRBJ2-5; the match to TRBD2 covers 12 bases. CDR3 length: 17 residues. Unmatched junction bases numbered 11, after V lost 4 bases and J lost 5 bases. Germline V gives CDR1 SEHNR, CDR2 FQNEAQ (reference sequence). The CDR3 reads CASSSELAGGPQETQYF. In nucleotides, the CDR3 is TGTGCCAGCAGCTCTGAACTAGCGGGAGGCCCTCAGGAGACCCAGTACTTC.

The chain links TRBV7-9 to TRBJ2-7, with 9 bases fitting TRBD2. This CDR3 contains 16 residues. In germline, CDR1 is SEHNR, CDR2 FQNEAQ (reference sequence). With V trimmed by 5 bases and J by 3 bases, 11 bases remained unmatched. CDR3 sequence (DNA): TGTGCCAGCAGCCGGACCTTAGCGGGAGTAATCTACGAGCAGTACTTC. It yields the protein CASSRTLAGVIYEQYF.

The V call is TRBV28, the J call TRBJ2-7, with D possibly being TRBD1 (6 bases). In germline, CDR1 is MDHEN, CDR2 SYDVKM. The germline V and J ends were trimmed by 6 bases and 7 bases, with 25 bases remaining between them. The CDR3 runs 16 residues. The CDR3 nucleotides are TGTGCCAGCAGAAGAGGGGGTTACAGCGGCCCCTGGGAGCAGTACTTC. Its translation: CASRRGGYSGPWEQYF.

The CDR3 bases are TGTGCCAGTAGTCTACAGGGGGGGAACACTGAAGCTTTCTTT. Its translation: CASSLQGGNTEAFF. This rearrangement joins TRBV19 to TRBJ1-1, with 8 bases lining up with TRBD1. Trimming took 5 bases from V and 1 from J; bases not matched to a gene: 3. The CDR3 is 14 amino acids. Germline V CDR1 and CDR2: LNHDA, SQIVND (reference sequence).

The chain is built from TRBV6-2 or TRBV6-3 and TRBJ2-7; 9 bases match TRBD2. Germline CDR1 MNHEY, CDR2 SVGEGT. The junction had 5 bases not matched to a gene; V was cut back by 5 bases and J by 0 bases. The CDR3 is made up of 15 amino acids. The DNA for the CDR3 is TGTGCCAGCAGTCCCCTAGCGGGAAGCTCCTACGAGCAGTACTTC. It specifies CASSPLAGSSYEQYF.

The chain couples TRBV2 to TRBJ2-7; 8 bases agree with TRBD1. The CDR3 is 15 residues long. CDR1 is SNHLY, CDR2 FYNNEI, per germline. V gave up 8 bases and J gave up 4 bases; unmatched junction bases: 13. This chain's CDR3 is CASRSGQGTRYEQYF. In DNA form, the CDR3 reads TGTGCCAGCCGCTCCGGACAGGGCACTAGGTACGAGCAGTACTTC.